This entry features one T cell receptor (beta chain) sequence. Using immunoSEQ multiplex PCR, the repertoire was profiled, and TCRdb retains in-frame clones only, with some absent. The sample lists 87,000 or so clones, approximately 85% seen once, with around 2.9% in the top ten. Germline V gives CDR1 SGHVS, CDR2 FNYEAQ. The CDR3 has 14 amino acids. V lost 5 bases, J lost 8 bases, and 16 bases lay in between. This specimen belongs to a study of blood T cell repertoires in COVID-19. The clonotype was recovered from an elderly woman with COVID-19, enrolled during active disease. Input material: peripheral blood. The chain joins TRBV7-6 to TRBJ2-4, with D maybe TRBD1 (7 bases). The DNA for the CDR3 is TGTGCCAGCAGCCTAGGAGGGGGCGCGGACATTCAGTACTTC. Translation: CASSLGGGADIQYF. Based on the CDR3 plus reference TRBV7-6 and TRBJ2-4, the full variable domain is GAGVSQSPRYKVTKRGQDVALRCDPISGHVSLYWYRQALGQGPEFLTYFNYEAQQDKSGLPNDRFSAERPEGSISTLTIQRTEQRDSAMYRCASSLGGGADIQYFGAGTRLSVL.